The present entry profiles one TCR beta chain with its context. Its antigen is unidentified. The sample originates from a study of T cell repertoires in cytomegalovirus infection. Study details: The authors used CMV epitopes that were HLA-C-restricted (recently identified) and HLA-B-restricted (well studied).

Germline V gives CDR1 LGHNA, CDR2 YNFKEQ. Trimming removed 1 base at V and 3 bases at J, with 11 bases between. The CDR3 is made up of 15 amino acids. Study findings and constraints: CMV carriers having the relevant HLA were flagged by cumulative public TCR beta family frequency. Dominating the ex vivo response were TCR beta clonotypes that were CMV-specific and HLA-C-restricted.

TCRdb passed the reads through MiXCR, listing each CDR3 protein once. This table holds 450,000 to 600,000 distinct CDR3 sequences, approximately 42% found once. The receptor's source is a human donor in good health (CMV status not recorded). Some clones in this sample may be carry-over from other donors' samples. The V gene is TRBV4-2, the J gene TRBJ2-3; D tentatively fits TRBD1 or TRBD2 (6 bases each). Source: cultured PBMCs, taken from culture after CMV antigen stimulation. The CDR3 reads CASSQVPGATDTQYF. CDR3 sequence (DNA): TGTGCCAGCAGCCAAGTTCCGGGGGCAACAGATACGCAGTATTTT.